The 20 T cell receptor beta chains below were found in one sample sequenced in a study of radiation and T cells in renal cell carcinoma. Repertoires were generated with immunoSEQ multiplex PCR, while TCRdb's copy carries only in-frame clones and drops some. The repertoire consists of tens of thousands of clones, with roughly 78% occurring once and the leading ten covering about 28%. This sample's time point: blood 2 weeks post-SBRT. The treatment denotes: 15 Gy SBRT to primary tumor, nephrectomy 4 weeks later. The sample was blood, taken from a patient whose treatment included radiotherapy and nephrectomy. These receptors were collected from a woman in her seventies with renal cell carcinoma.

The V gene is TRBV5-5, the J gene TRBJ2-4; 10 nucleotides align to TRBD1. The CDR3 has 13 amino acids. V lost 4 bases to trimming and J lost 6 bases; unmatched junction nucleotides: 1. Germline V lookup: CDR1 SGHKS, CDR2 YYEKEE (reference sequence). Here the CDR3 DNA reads TGTGCCAGCAGCAGGGACAGGGGAAACATTCAGTACTTC. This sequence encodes CASSRDRGNIQYF.

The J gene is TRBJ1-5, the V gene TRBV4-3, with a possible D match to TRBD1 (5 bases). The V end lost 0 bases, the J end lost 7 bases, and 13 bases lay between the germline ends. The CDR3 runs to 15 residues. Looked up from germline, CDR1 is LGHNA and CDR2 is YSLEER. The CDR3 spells CASSQERGRGQPQHF. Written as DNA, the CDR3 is TGCGCCAGCAGCCAAGAAAGGGGTCGGGGACAGCCCCAGCATTTT.

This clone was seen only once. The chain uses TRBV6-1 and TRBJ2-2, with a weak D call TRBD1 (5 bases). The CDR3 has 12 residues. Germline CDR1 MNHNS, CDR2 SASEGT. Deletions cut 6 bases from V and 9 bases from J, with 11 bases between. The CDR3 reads CASRPTGRELFF. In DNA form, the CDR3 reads TGTGCCAGCAGACCCACAGGACGGGAGCTGTTTTTT.

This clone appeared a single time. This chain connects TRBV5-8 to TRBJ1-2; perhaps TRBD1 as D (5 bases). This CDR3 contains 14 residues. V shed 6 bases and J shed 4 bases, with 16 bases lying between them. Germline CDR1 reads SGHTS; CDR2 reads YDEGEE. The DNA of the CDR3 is TGTGCCAGCACCGAGACTGCGGGGGTCTATGGCTACACCTTC. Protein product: CASTETAGVYGYTF. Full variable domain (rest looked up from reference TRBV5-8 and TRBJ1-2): EAGVTQSPTHLIKTRGQQATLRCSPISGHTSVYWYQQALGLGLQFLLWYDEGEERNRGNFPPRFSGRQFPNYSSELNVNALELEDSALYLCASTETAGVYGYTFGSGTRLTVV.

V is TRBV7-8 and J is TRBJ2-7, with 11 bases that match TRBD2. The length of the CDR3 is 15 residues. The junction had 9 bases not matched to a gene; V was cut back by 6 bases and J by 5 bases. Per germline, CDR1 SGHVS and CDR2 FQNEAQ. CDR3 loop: CASRPLAGVHDEQYF. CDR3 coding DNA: TGTGCCAGCAGACCACTAGCGGGAGTTCACGACGAGCAGTACTTC.

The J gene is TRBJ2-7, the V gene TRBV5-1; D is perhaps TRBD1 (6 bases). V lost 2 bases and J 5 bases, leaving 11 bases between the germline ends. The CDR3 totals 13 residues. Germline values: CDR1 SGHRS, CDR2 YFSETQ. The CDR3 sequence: CASSFVRDNEQYF. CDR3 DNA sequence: TGCGCCAGCAGCTTCGTCAGGGACAACGAGCAGTACTTC.

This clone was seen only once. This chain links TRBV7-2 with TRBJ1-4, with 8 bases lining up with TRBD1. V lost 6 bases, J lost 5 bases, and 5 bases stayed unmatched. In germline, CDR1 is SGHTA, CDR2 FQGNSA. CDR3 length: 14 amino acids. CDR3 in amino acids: CASRPGQANEKLFF. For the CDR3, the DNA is TGTGCCAGCAGACCGGGACAGGCGAATGAAAAACTGTTTTTT. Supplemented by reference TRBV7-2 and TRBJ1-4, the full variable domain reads GAGVSQSPSNKVTEKGKDVELRCDPISGHTALYWYRQSLGQGLEFLIYFQGNSAPDKSGLPSDRFSAERTGGSVSTLTIQRTQQEDSAVYLCASRPGQANEKLFFGSGTQLSVL.

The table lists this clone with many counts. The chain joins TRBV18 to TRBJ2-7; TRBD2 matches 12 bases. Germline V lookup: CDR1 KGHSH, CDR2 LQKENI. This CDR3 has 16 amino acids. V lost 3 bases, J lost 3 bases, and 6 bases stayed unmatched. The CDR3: CASSPPSGGGVYEQYF. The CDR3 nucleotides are TGTGCCAGCTCACCCCCTAGCGGGGGGGGAGTCTACGAGCAGTACTTC.

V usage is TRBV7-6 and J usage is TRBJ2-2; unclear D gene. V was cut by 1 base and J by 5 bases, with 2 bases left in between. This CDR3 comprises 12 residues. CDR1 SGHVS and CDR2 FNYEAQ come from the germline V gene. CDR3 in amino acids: CASSLDTGELFF. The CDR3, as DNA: TGTGCCAGCAGCTTAGATACCGGGGAGCTGTTTTTT.

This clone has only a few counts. The CDR3 region is CASSLGAVMGPQHF. In nucleotides, the CDR3 is TGTGCCAGCAGCTTAGGGGCGGTGATGGGGCCCCAGCATTTT. The rearrangement links TRBV7-2 to TRBJ1-5; D not certain. Trimming removed 1 base at V and 9 bases at J, with 13 bases between. The CDR3 has 14 amino acids. The germline V gene encodes CDR1 SGHTA and CDR2 FQGNSA.

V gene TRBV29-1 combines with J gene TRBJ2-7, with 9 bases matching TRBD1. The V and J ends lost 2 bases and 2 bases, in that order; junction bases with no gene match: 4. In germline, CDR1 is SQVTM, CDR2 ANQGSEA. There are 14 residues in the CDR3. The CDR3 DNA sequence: TGCAGCGTTGAAACCGGGACAGGGACCTACGAGCAGTACTTC. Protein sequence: CSVETGTGTYEQYF.

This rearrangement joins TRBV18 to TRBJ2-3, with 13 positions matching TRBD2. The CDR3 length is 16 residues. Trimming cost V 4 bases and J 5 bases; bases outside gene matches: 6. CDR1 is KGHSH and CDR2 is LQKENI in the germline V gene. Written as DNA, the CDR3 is TGTGCCAGCTCACGGAGGACTAGCGGGGGAAGAGATACGCAGTATTTT. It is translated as CASSRRTSGGRDTQYF.

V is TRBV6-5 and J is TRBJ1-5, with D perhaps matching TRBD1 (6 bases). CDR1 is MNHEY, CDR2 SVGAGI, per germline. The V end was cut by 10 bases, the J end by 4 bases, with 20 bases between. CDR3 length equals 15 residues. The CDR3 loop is CATRQGSGANQPQHF. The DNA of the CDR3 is TGTGCCACCCGGCAGGGTTCGGGGGCGAATCAGCCCCAGCATTTT.

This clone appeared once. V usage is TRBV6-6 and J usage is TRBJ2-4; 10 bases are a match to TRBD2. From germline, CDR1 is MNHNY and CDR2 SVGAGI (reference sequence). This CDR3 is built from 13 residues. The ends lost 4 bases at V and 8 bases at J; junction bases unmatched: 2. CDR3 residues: CASSSAGGYIQYF. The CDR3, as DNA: TGTGCCAGCAGTTCAGCGGGAGGGTACATTCAGTACTTC.

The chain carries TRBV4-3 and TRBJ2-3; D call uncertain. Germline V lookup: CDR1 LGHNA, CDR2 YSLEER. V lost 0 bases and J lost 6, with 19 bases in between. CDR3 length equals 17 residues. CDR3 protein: CASSQERLPPQTDTQYF. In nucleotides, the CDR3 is TGCGCCAGCAGCCAAGAGCGCCTCCCGCCCCAAACGGATACGCAGTATTTT.

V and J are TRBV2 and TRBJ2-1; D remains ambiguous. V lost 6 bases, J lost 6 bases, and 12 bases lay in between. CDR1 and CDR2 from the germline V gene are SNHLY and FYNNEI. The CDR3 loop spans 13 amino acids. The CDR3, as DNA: TGTGCCAGCAGGAGACTGGGAACCAATGAGCAGTTCTTC. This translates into CASRRLGTNEQFF.

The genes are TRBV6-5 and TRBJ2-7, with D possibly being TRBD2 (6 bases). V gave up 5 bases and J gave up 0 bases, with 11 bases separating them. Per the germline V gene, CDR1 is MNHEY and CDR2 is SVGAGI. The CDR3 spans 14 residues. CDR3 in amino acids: CASSGTASSYEQYF. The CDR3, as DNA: TGTGCCAGCAGTGGGACTGCTAGCTCCTACGAGCAGTACTTC.

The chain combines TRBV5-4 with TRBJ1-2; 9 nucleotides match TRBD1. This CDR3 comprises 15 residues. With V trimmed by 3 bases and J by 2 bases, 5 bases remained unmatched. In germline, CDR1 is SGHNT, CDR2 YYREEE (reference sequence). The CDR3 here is CASSWGQGKNYGYTF. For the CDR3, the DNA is TGTGCCAGCAGCTGGGGACAGGGTAAAAACTATGGCTACACCTTC.

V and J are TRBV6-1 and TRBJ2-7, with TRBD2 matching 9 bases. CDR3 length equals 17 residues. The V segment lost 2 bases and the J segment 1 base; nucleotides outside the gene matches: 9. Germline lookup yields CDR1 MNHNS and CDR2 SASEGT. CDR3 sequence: CASSENRSGRRSYEQYF. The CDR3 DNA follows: TGTGCCAGCAGTGAAAATAGAAGCGGGAGGAGGTCCTACGAGCAGTACTTC.

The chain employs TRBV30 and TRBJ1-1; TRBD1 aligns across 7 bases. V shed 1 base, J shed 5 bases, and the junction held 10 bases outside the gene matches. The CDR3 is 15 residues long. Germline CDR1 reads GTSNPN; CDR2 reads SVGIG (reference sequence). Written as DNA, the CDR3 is TGTGCCTGGAGTGACCCCAGAGGGGGCCGGACTGAAGCTTTCTTT. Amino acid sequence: CAWSDPRGGRTEAFF.